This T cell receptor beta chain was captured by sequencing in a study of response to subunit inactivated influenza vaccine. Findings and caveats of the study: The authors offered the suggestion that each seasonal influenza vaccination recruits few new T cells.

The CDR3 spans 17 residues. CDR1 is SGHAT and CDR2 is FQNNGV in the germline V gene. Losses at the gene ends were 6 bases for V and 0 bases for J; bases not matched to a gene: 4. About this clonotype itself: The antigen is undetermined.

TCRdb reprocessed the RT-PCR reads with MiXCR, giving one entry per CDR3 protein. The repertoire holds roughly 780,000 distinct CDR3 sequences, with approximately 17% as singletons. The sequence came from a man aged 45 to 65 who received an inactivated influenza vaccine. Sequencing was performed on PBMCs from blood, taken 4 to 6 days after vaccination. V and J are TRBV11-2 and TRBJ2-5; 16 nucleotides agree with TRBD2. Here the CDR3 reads CASSQGLAGGYQETQYF. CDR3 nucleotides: TGTGCCAGCAGTCAGGGACTAGCGGGGGGGTACCAAGAGACCCAGTACTTC.